These 31 T cell receptor beta chains came from one sample sequenced in a study of cytomegalovirus exposure and HLA in healthy donors. Vbeta (60) and Jbeta (13) primers were used in the PCR. Only in-frame clones appear in the TCRdb table, and some are missing; sequencing was by immunoSEQ multiplex PCR. The data contain around 200,000 clones, 77% of them singletons. The source material was PBMCs. Source of these receptors: an older woman in good health and CMV-seropositive.

The chain joins TRBV6-4 to TRBJ1-2; possible D gene TRBD1, 6 bases. This CDR3 comprises 16 residues. V was shortened by 0 bases and J by 8 bases, with 19 bases between the two germline ends. Germline V gene sequence: CDR1 MRHNA, CDR2 SNTAGT. The CDR3: CASSDSGLSGAYGYTF. The CDR3 coding sequence is TGTGCCAGCAGTGACTCAGGTTTGTCAGGGGCGTACGGCTACACCTTC.

The chain has TRBV7-9 and TRBJ2-1; 9 bases agree with TRBD1. CDR3 size: 16 residues. Trimming cost V 1 base and J 10 bases; bases outside gene matches: 11. Germline V lookup: CDR1 SEHNR, CDR2 FQNEAQ (reference sequence). The CDR3 DNA reads as TGTGCCAGCAGCTTAGTCGGGACAGGGTTGGGAGGCGAGCAGTTCTTC. Protein: CASSLVGTGLGGEQFF. The whole variable domain, remainder taken from reference TRBV7-9 and TRBJ2-1, is DTGVSQNPRHKITKRGQNVTFRCDPISEHNRLYWYRQTLGQGPEFLTYFQNEAQLEKSRLLSDRFSAERPKGSFSTLEIQRTEQGDSAMYLCASSLVGTGLGGEQFFGPGTRLTVL.

This clone was found once. The chain couples TRBV28 to TRBJ2-3, with 15 bases identical to TRBD2. The CDR3 loop spans 19 amino acids. CDR1 and CDR2 from the germline V gene are MDHEN and SYDVKM. V dropped 3 bases and J dropped 0; count of bases not matched to a gene: 7. The CDR3 bases are TGTGCCAGCAGTTTGTATCTGGGACTAGCGGGGGGAAGCACAGATACGCAGTATTTT. Protein: CASSLYLGLAGGSTDTQYF.

This chain links TRBV5-1 with TRBJ2-3; 8 nucleotides agree with TRBD2. Germline CDR1 reads SGHRS; CDR2 reads YFSETQ. This CDR3 is built from 15 residues. The trim removed 2 bases at V and 5 bases at J, leaving 7 bases unmatched. The CDR3 loop reads CASSFGRGALDTQYF. DNA of the CDR3: TGCGCCAGCAGCTTCGGGCGGGGGGCACTAGATACGCAGTATTTT.

The genes are TRBV6-5 and TRBJ1-1; D gene unclear. The CDR3 totals 14 residues. Trimming removed 0 bases from V and 5 bases from J, with 10 bases in between. Germline values: CDR1 MNHEY, CDR2 SVGAGI. This CDR3 is CASSYSDWRTEAFF. The DNA of the CDR3 is TGTGCCAGCAGTTACTCCGATTGGAGGACTGAAGCTTTCTTT.

This chain links TRBV6-5 with TRBJ1-2, with D possibly TRBD1 on 6 matching bases. The V gene lost 1 base and the J gene lost 6 bases, with 9 bases spanning the gap. The CDR3 runs to 13 residues. Germline assignment: CDR1 MNHEY and CDR2 SVGAGI. In DNA, the CDR3 is TGTGCCAGCAGTTACTGGAACAGGGATGGCTACACCTTC. Translation: CASSYWNRDGYTF.

In the case of this clone: At one end, the junction sequence differs from germline, possibly due to a read error. Distinct nucleotide sequences in the sample also encode this CDR3. V and J are TRBV19 and TRBJ1-6, with D perhaps TRBD1 (6 bases). CDR3 length: 15 amino acids. The germline V gene encodes CDR1 LNHDA and CDR2 SQIVND (reference sequence). The CDR3 loop is CASSIGGADNSPLHF. DNA of the CDR3: TGTGCCAGCAGTATTGGGGGCGCCGATAATTCACCCCTCCACTTT.

The CDR3 reads CASSSYGRGNEKLFF. CDR3 bases: TGTGCCAGCAGTTCCTACGGCAGGGGCAATGAAAAACTGTTTTTT. V and J are TRBV28 and TRBJ1-4; D may be TRBD1 (6 bases). This CDR3 region has 15 residues. V lost 4 bases to trimming and J lost 5 bases, with 14 bases between them. Per germline, CDR1 MDHEN and CDR2 SYDVKM.

The rearrangement uses TRBV5-6 and TRBJ1-4; TRBD1 agrees at 10 bases. The trim removed 4 bases at V and 4 bases at J, leaving 7 bases unmatched. This CDR3 region has 16 residues. From germline, CDR1 is SGHDT and CDR2 YYEEEE. CDR3 loop: CASSVDRGQVNEKLFF. As DNA, the CDR3 is TGTGCCAGCAGCGTCGACAGGGGGCAAGTTAATGAAAAACTGTTTTTT.

This rearrangement joins TRBV6-6 to TRBJ2-1, with TRBD2 matching over 8 bases. V dropped 4 bases and J dropped 4; count of bases not matched to a gene: 6. Germline CDR1 is MNHNY and CDR2 is SVGAGI (reference sequence). The CDR3 sequence is 15 residues long. The CDR3, as DNA: TGTGCCAGCAGTTCTTTACGGGGGGGATACAATGAGCAGTTCTTC. This encodes CASSSLRGGYNEQFF.

The chain uses TRBV6-1 and TRBJ1-6, with D unresolved. CDR1 is MNHNS, CDR2 SASEGT, per germline. The CDR3 loop spans 15 amino acids. With 3 bases removed from V and 0 bases from J, the gap between germline ends came to 6 bases. The CDR3 region has the DNA TGTGCCAGCAGTGACGGGAGCTCCTATAATTCACCCCTCCACTTT. Amino acid sequence: CASSDGSSYNSPLHF.

The V call is TRBV18, the J call TRBJ1-6; weak D call: TRBD1 (6 bases). Trimming took off 3 bases at V and 7 bases at J, with 10 bases between the two ends. Germline-derived CDR1 and CDR2 are KGHSH and LQKENI. The CDR3 loop spans 14 amino acids. This chain's CDR3 is CASSPSQGNSPLHF. The CDR3 DNA is TGTGCCAGCTCACCGTCCCAGGGGAATTCACCCCTCCACTTT.

This chain links TRBV4-1 with TRBJ1-5; 7 bases are shared with TRBD1. Germline CDR1 MGHRA, CDR2 YSYEKL. The CDR3 totals 16 residues. Germline trimming cut 0 bases from V and 4 bases from J; bases unmatched to any gene: 6. The CDR3 protein is CASSQETGLVNQPQHF. CDR3 DNA: TGCGCCAGCAGCCAAGAGACAGGGCTAGTTAATCAGCCCCAGCATTTT.

This rearrangement joins TRBV7-2 to TRBJ1-1; D call uncertain. The CDR3 covers 13 residues. Germline-derived CDR1 and CDR2 are SGHTA and FQGNSA. V dropped 9 bases and J dropped 1 base, with 12 bases sitting between them. The CDR3 region is CASKPEANTEAFF. The CDR3, as DNA: TGTGCCAGTAAACCCGAAGCGAACACTGAAGCTTTCTTT. The whole variable domain, filled in from reference TRBV7-2 and TRBJ1-1, reads GAGVSQSPSNKVTEKGKDVELRCDPISGHTALYWYRQSLGQGLEFLIYFQGNSAPDKSGLPSDRFSAERTGGSVSTLTIQRTQQEDSAVYLCASKPEANTEAFFGQGTRLTVV.

This chain links TRBV5-1 with TRBJ2-2; 11 bases agree with TRBD2. The V and J ends lost 4 bases and 3 bases, in that order; junction bases with no gene match: 8. The CDR3 has 17 residues. Germline V gene lookup returns CDR1 SGHRS and CDR2 YFSETQ. The CDR3 protein is CASSLLAGGMDTGELFF. The CDR3 bases are TGCGCCAGCAGCCTTTTAGCGGGAGGGATGGACACCGGGGAGCTGTTTTTT.

V is TRBV9 and J is TRBJ2-1, with 12 bases matching TRBD2. The CDR3 consists of 17 residues. Germline values: CDR1 SGDLS, CDR2 YYNGEE. Trimming removed 0 bases from V and 2 bases from J; junction bases left unmatched: 3. CDR3 bases: TGTGCCAGCAGCGTAGTGGCTAGCGGGAGGGCCTACAATGAGCAGTTCTTC. This encodes CASSVVASGRAYNEQFF.

This chain uses TRBV18 with TRBJ2-7, with 8 bases that match TRBD1. The CDR3 covers 14 residues. V shed 0 bases, J shed 5 bases, and the junction held 3 bases outside the gene matches. The germline V gene has CDR1 KGHSH and CDR2 LQKENI. CDR3 DNA: TGTGCCAGCTCACCACCGGACAGGGAGCACGAGCAGTACTTC. Translating it yields CASSPPDREHEQYF.

V is TRBV19 and J is TRBJ2-5; the match to TRBD1 covers 8 bases. After removal of 6 bases from V and 2 bases from J, the junction contained 11 bases not matched to a gene. Germline CDR1 and CDR2: LNHDA and SQIVND (reference sequence). The CDR3 totals 16 residues. The CDR3 is CASRPNSGTGQETQYF. The CDR3 nucleotides read TGTGCCAGTAGGCCGAACTCCGGGACAGGTCAAGAGACCCAGTACTTC.

This sequence joins TRBV30 and TRBJ1-1; no definite D call. The CDR3 is 12 amino acids. With 3 bases removed from V and 3 bases from J, the gap between germline ends came to 8 bases. Germline V lookup: CDR1 GTSNPN, CDR2 SVGIG (reference sequence). The CDR3 reads CAWRRGYTEAFF. The CDR3 DNA reads TGTGCCTGGAGACGGGGATACACTGAAGCTTTCTTT.

J is TRBJ1-3 and V is TRBV5-1, with 11 bases aligning to TRBD1. This CDR3 has 16 residues. CDR1 is SGHRS, CDR2 YFSETQ, per germline. V lost 4 bases, J lost 2 bases, and 5 bases stayed unmatched. The CDR3, as DNA: TGCGCCAGCAGCGCCGGACAGGGGGCGCCTGGAAACACCATATATTTT. Translated: CASSAGQGAPGNTIYF.

In nucleotides, the CDR3 is TGTGCCAGCGGGACTAGCGGGGGCGGCACCGGGGAGCTGTTTTTT. Protein sequence: CASGTSGGGTGELFF. J is TRBJ2-2 and V is TRBV2, with 14 positions matching TRBD2. Germline CDR1 SNHLY, CDR2 FYNNEI. The CDR3 runs to 15 residues. V trimming: 8 bases; J trimming: 4 bases; junction bases outside the gene matches: 3. The complete variable domain, with remaining parts taken from reference TRBV2 and TRBJ2-2, reads EPEVTQTPSHQVTQMGQEVILRCVPISNHLYFYWYRQILGQKVEFLVSFYNNEISEKSEIFDDQFSVERPDGSNFTLKIRSTKLEDSAMYFCASGTSGGGTGELFFGEGSRLTVL.

The CDR3 nucleotides read TGTGCCAGCAGCTCCGGAGGGACAGCGAACTACGAGCAGTACTTC. Protein: CASSSGGTANYEQYF. The genes are TRBV5-4 and TRBJ2-7; D possibly corresponds to TRBD1 (7 bases). Trimming pared 3 bases from V and 3 bases from J, leaving 16 bases between. The CDR3 extends over 15 amino acids. The V gene's germline CDR1 is SGHNT and CDR2 YYREEE (reference sequence).

This clone was counted a few times. The chain has TRBV7-8 and TRBJ1-6, with 9 bases aligning to TRBD1. Per germline, CDR1 SGHVS and CDR2 FQNEAQ. The V gene end was trimmed by 10 bases and the J gene end by 10 bases; junction bases not matched to a gene: 14. The CDR3 has 15 residues. The CDR3, as DNA: TGTGCCACCAGGAGGCGGGACAGGGAGGGATCACCCCTCCACTTT. Residues: CATRRRDREGSPLHF. Full variable domain (rest looked up from reference TRBV7-8 and TRBJ1-6): GAGVSQSPRYKVAKRGQDVALRCDPISGHVSLFWYQQALGQGPEFLTYFQNEAQLDKSGLPSDRFFAERPEGSVSTLKIQRTQQEDSAVYLCATRRRDREGSPLHFGNGTRLTVT.

This clone was seen a handful of times. V gene TRBV6-4 combines with J gene TRBJ2-1, with 8 bases identical to TRBD2. Germline V gene lookup returns CDR1 MRHNA and CDR2 SNTAGT. CDR3 length equals 16 residues. Losses at the gene ends were 2 bases for V and 4 bases for J; bases not matched to a gene: 7. The CDR3 DNA sequence: TGTGCCAGCAGTGACATGGCGGGGGGAGATTACAATGAGCAGTTCTTC. This codes for CASSDMAGGDYNEQFF.

The J gene is TRBJ1-2, the V gene TRBV10-1; D might be TRBD1 (5 bases). The CDR3 is 13 residues long. CDR1 is WNHNN and CDR2 is SYGVQD in the germline V gene (reference sequence). V lost 4 bases, J lost 2 bases, and 8 bases lay in between. Written as DNA, the CDR3 is TGCGCCAGCAGTGTCCAGGGCAACTATGGCTACACCTTC. Protein: CASSVQGNYGYTF.

V is TRBV28 and J is TRBJ1-2, with D perhaps TRBD1 (6 bases). Germline values: CDR1 MDHEN, CDR2 SYDVKM. V lost 5 bases and J lost 7, with 17 bases in between. The length of the CDR3 is 14 residues. The CDR3 loop is CASSPTMTGGGYTF. The CDR3 DNA reads TGTGCCAGCAGTCCAACCATGACAGGCGGTGGCTACACCTTC.

This clone turned up a few times. The chain is built from TRBV19 and TRBJ2-1, with a weak D call TRBD1 (6 bases). Germline-derived CDR1 and CDR2 are LNHDA and SQIVND (reference sequence). V was clipped by 5 bases and J by 6 bases, with 14 bases between them. The CDR3 consists of 14 residues. The CDR3 region has the DNA TGTGCCAGTAGTCCCCGGACAGAAAGCAATGAGCAGTTCTTC. This gives the protein CASSPRTESNEQFF.

The chain links TRBV5-1 to TRBJ1-1; 10 nucleotides line up with TRBD1. Germline loops: CDR1 SGHRS, CDR2 YFSETQ. The J segment lost 5 bases and the V segment lost 4 bases, leaving 5 bases of the junction unmatched. The CDR3 length is 14 residues. CDR3 amino acids: CASSQTGGGTEAFF. The CDR3, as DNA: TGCGCCAGCAGCCAGACAGGGGGCGGGACTGAAGCTTTCTTT.

This clone was counted a few times. This CDR3 is also generated by other DNA sequences in the sample. The genes are TRBV5-6 and TRBJ1-2; D is ambiguous. The CDR3 runs 13 residues. V was cut by 0 bases and J by 2 bases, with 5 bases left in between. Germline V gene sequence: CDR1 SGHDT, CDR2 YYEEEE. The DNA for the CDR3 is TGTGCCAGCAGCTTGGGTCGGAACTATGGCTACACCTTC. Its protein is CASSLGRNYGYTF. Filled out from reference TRBV5-6 and TRBJ1-2, the complete variable domain reads DAGVTQSPTHLIKTRGQQVTLRCSPKSGHDTVSWYQQALGQGPQFIFQYYEEEERQRGNFPDRFSGHQFPNYSSELNVNALLLGDSALYLCASSLGRNYGYTFGSGTRLTVV.

This clone was counted once. The V and J genes are TRBV29-1 and TRBJ2-5; 7 positions match TRBD2. The CDR3 spans 14 residues. J lost 5 bases, V lost 4 bases, and 10 bases had no gene match. In germline, CDR1 is SQVTM, CDR2 ANQGSEA. CDR3 coding DNA: TGCAGCGTTGTTCGTGGGGGGGTAGGGGAGACCCAGTACTTC. Protein product: CSVVRGGVGETQYF.

CDR3 DNA: TGTGCCAGCAGTGGTGGCCAGGAGGCGTGGGATACGCAGTATTTT. Its protein product is CASSGGQEAWDTQYF. The chain employs TRBV2 and TRBJ2-3; D is perhaps TRBD2 (5 bases). This CDR3 has 15 residues. Trimming left V 4 bases short and J 6 bases short, with 17 bases between. From germline, CDR1 is SNHLY and CDR2 FYNNEI.